This TCR beta chain was sequenced for a study of blood T cells in healthy people across ages. Together with a sample-barcoded 5' primer, a J-beta primer mix was included in a second PCR lasting roughly 6 to 12 cycles. TCRdb reanalysed the 5' RACE reads using MiXCR and keeps one entry per CDR3 protein. The sample shows under 1,000,000 distinct CDR3 sequences, about 34% of them seen only once. Comments on this clonotype: What it binds is not known.

After removal of 6 bases from V and 3 bases from J, the junction contained 9 bases not matched to a gene. Germline-derived CDR1 and CDR2 are SQVTM and ANQGSEA. This CDR3 contains 14 residues. Overall study findings and caveats: Any changes in expanded clonotypes were possibly confounded, as donor CMV status remained unknown.

Input material: blood. The TCR comes from a man aged 18-30 years in good health. The chain couples TRBV29-1 to TRBJ2-3, with 7 bases aligning to TRBD1. CDR3 in amino acids: CSVGRQGVTDTQYF. In nucleotides, the CDR3 is TGCAGCGTCGGGCGACAGGGTGTGACAGATACGCAGTATTTT.